Presented here are 28 T cell receptor beta chains from one specimen sequenced in a study of shared clonotypes between healthy human individuals. Assay used: immunoSEQ multiplex PCR; TCRdb lists only in-frame clones, some missing. The top ten hold 0.3% to 0.4% of the sample, which has 2 million to 2.5 million clones, just under 95% seen once. Sequenced: naive CD4+ T cells from PBMCs. The subset here: CD45RA+ positively selected. The receptors here all came from a man between 18 and 29 years old in good health. Some clones in this sample may be carry-over from other donors' samples.

This clone is a singleton in its sample. V gene TRBV27 combines with J gene TRBJ2-7; 8 positions match TRBD2. The trim removed 5 bases at V and 2 bases at J, leaving 8 bases unmatched. The CDR3 spans 15 residues. Germline CDR1 MNHEY, CDR2 SMNVEV (reference sequence). CDR3 nucleotides: TGTGCCAGCAGTCCGAGACTAGCGTCGCCCTACGAGCAGTACTTC. Amino acid sequence: CASSPRLASPYEQYF.

The chain carries TRBV5-4 and TRBJ2-3; D might be TRBD1 or TRBD2, each matching 5 bases. The germline V gene has CDR1 SGHNT and CDR2 YYREEE (reference sequence). The CDR3 covers 13 residues. V was trimmed by 3 bases and J by 1 base, leaving 6 bases between them. CDR3 sequence: CASSSGRTDTQYF. The CDR3 DNA reads TGTGCCAGCAGCTCGGGACGCACAGATACGCAGTATTTT.

The chain combines TRBV5-1 with TRBJ2-6, with D maybe TRBD1 (7 bases). Trimming left V 4 bases short and J 0 bases short, with 11 bases between. The CDR3 is made up of 16 amino acids. Germline CDR1 and CDR2: SGHRS and YFSETQ. CDR3 sequence: CASSQGGYSGANVLTF. The DNA of the CDR3 is TGCGCCAGCAGCCAGGGGGGTTACTCTGGGGCCAACGTCCTGACTTTC.

V gene TRBV6-1 combines with J gene TRBJ1-1, with unresolved D. The CDR3 extends over 14 amino acids. The V and J ends lost 2 bases and 0 bases respectively, with 7 bases between them. In germline, CDR1 is MNHNS, CDR2 SASEGT. The CDR3 spells CASSEMRVNTEAFF. CDR3 sequence (DNA): TGTGCCAGCAGTGAAATGAGGGTGAACACTGAAGCTTTCTTT.

Notes on this clone: Other DNA sequences from this sample encode an identical CDR3 as well. This chain connects TRBV5-1 to TRBJ2-7; D could derive from TRBD1 or TRBD2 (5 bases each). In germline, CDR1 is SGHRS, CDR2 YFSETQ. CDR3 length: 14 residues. The V end lost 2 bases, the J end lost 3 bases, and 12 bases lay between the germline ends. The CDR3 sequence is CASSFSGASYEQYF. The CDR3 bases are TGCGCCAGCAGCTTTTCCGGGGCGAGCTACGAGCAGTACTTC.

V is TRBV5-1 and J is TRBJ2-7; TRBD1 aligns across 12 bases. Germline values: CDR1 SGHRS, CDR2 YFSETQ. The CDR3 is 16 amino acids. After removal of 4 bases from V and 7 bases from J, the junction contained 12 bases not matched to a gene. CDR3 in amino acids: CASSPGPGQGAYEQYF. CDR3 DNA sequence: TGCGCCAGCAGCCCCGGTCCGGGACAGGGGGCTTATGAGCAGTACTTC.

With respect to this clone: The sample holds other DNA sequences that translate to the same CDR3. This rearrangement joins TRBV5-1 to TRBJ1-1; unclear D gene. The ends were cut back, 0 bases at V and 1 base at J, with 4 bases in the middle. The germline V gene has CDR1 SGHRS and CDR2 YFSETQ. This CDR3 is built from 13 residues. CDR3 region: CASSLAPNTEAFF. CDR3 bases: TGCGCCAGCAGCTTGGCCCCGAACACTGAAGCTTTCTTT.

Details on this clone: Other nucleotide sequences in the sample specify the same CDR3. V and J are TRBV18 and TRBJ2-7; D gene ambiguous. The CDR3 is 12 residues long. The germline V gene has CDR1 KGHSH and CDR2 LQKENI. The V gene lost 3 bases and the J gene lost 5 bases, with 8 bases spanning the gap. The CDR3 DNA sequence: TGTGCCAGCTCACCGGATAGGGACGAGCAGTACTTC. The encoded protein is CASSPDRDEQYF.

The chain has TRBV5-6 and TRBJ1-2; unclear D gene. Trimming left V 0 bases short and J 3 bases short, with 12 bases between. The length of the CDR3 is 15 residues. Germline CDR1 is SGHDT and CDR2 is YYEEEE. CDR3 residues: CASSLGQHGDYGYTF. CDR3 DNA: TGTGCCAGCAGCTTGGGGCAGCACGGTGACTATGGCTACACCTTC.

Worth noting for this clone: An end of the junction does not agree with germline; a read error may underlie this. This rearrangement joins TRBV29-1 to TRBJ1-3; a possible D gene is TRBD1 (5 bases). Germline values: CDR1 SQVTM, CDR2 ANQGSEA. The CDR3 consists of 13 residues. The CDR3 DNA sequence: TGCAGCGCTGAAGGGACTACAGGAAACACCATATATTTT. The encoded protein is CSAEGTTGNTIYF.

The chain carries TRBV7-2 and TRBJ1-4; 10 bases match TRBD1. The V and J ends lost 6 bases and 7 bases, in that order; junction bases with no gene match: 5. There are 14 residues in the CDR3. CDR1 and CDR2 from the germline V gene are SGHTA and FQGNSA. CDR3 amino acids: CASSSGTGVEKLFF. The CDR3 DNA is TGTGCCAGCAGTTCAGGGACAGGGGTTGAAAAACTGTTTTTT.

This sequence joins TRBV13 and TRBJ2-7; 9 bases map to TRBD2. Germline trimming cut 3 bases from V and 7 bases from J; bases unmatched to any gene: 10. CDR1 PRHDT and CDR2 FYEKMQ come from the germline V gene (reference sequence). The CDR3 runs to 15 residues. Written as DNA, the CDR3 is TGTGCCAGCAGCTTCCAGCGGGAGGCCGGGGGGGAGCAGTACTTC. Its translation is CASSFQREAGGEQYF.

This sequence joins TRBV11-2 and TRBJ2-3, with 9 bases matching TRBD2. Germline V gene data show CDR1 as SGHAT and CDR2 as FQNNGV. V lost 6 bases, J lost 8 bases, and 15 bases stayed unmatched. The CDR3 covers 16 residues. CDR3 bases: TGTGCCAGCAGACCGTGGGCAGCGGGAGGACGACTTACGCAGTATTTT. Residues: CASRPWAAGGRLTQYF. The variable domain in full, completed from reference TRBV11-2 and TRBJ2-3, reads EAGVAQSPRYKIIEKRQSVAFWCNPISGHATLYWYQQILGQGPKLLIQFQNNGVVDDSQLPKDRFSAERLKGVDSTLKIQPAKLEDSAVYLCASRPWAAGGRLTQYFGPGTRLTVL.

The chain carries TRBV5-1 and TRBJ2-5, with 10 bases identical to TRBD2. From germline, CDR1 is SGHRS and CDR2 YFSETQ. V lost 1 base to trimming and J lost 5 bases; unmatched junction nucleotides: 5. The CDR3 is 15 residues long. The CDR3 DNA sequence: TGCGCCAGCAGCTTGTGGGTTAGCGGGAGGGAGACCCAGTACTTC. As protein: CASSLWVSGRETQYF.

The chain carries TRBV12-5 and TRBJ1-2; 8 positions agree with TRBD1. This CDR3 is built from 13 residues. Germline loops: CDR1 LGHNT, CDR2 FRNRAP. After removal of 2 bases from V and 7 bases from J, the junction contained 3 bases not matched to a gene. CDR3 nucleotide sequence: TGTGCTAGTGGTTTGAGACAGGGGAGTGGCTACACCTTC. The encoded protein is CASGLRQGSGYTF.

The rearrangement joins TRBV27 to TRBJ2-1; perhaps TRBD1 as D (5 bases). The CDR3 is 15 residues long. Germline CDR1 and CDR2: MNHEY and SMNVEV (reference sequence). V dropped 5 bases and J dropped 6 bases, with 17 bases sitting between them. CDR3 sequence reads: CASSRQPRVANEQFF. CDR3 nucleotides: TGTGCCAGCAGTCGACAACCCAGGGTAGCCAATGAGCAGTTCTTC.

The V gene is TRBV30, the J gene TRBJ2-1; D is undetermined. Germline V gene data show CDR1 as GTSNPN and CDR2 as SVGIG (reference sequence). V lost 1 base to trimming and J lost 4 bases, with 11 bases between them. The CDR3 extends over 14 amino acids. CDR3 loop: CAWSGGGTYNEQFF. The DNA for the CDR3 is TGTGCCTGGAGTGGCGGCGGAACGTACAATGAGCAGTTCTTC.

CDR3: CASRFSQGNTEAFF. Written as DNA, the CDR3 is TGTGCAAGTCGCTTCTCACAGGGGAACACTGAAGCTTTCTTT. This rearrangement joins TRBV12-2 to TRBJ1-1; TRBD1, the table's D call, lacks a check against the DNA. TRBV12-2 is a documented pseudogene. CDR3 length equals 14 residues.

This chain uses TRBV7-2 with TRBJ1-1; a possible D gene is TRBD1 (5 bases). The CDR3 totals 16 residues. Between the trimmed V and J ends, which lost 4 bases and 4 bases, there was a span of 19 bases. Germline V lookup: CDR1 SGHTA, CDR2 FQGNSA. The CDR3 DNA is TGTGCCAGCAGCTCGGGACGGACCAGGTCGACCACTGAAGCTTTCTTT. Translating it yields CASSSGRTRSTTEAFF.

The chain carries TRBV4-1 and TRBJ2-1, with D perhaps TRBD2 (6 bases). CDR1 is MGHRA, CDR2 YSYEKL, per germline. The V and J ends lost 0 bases and 7 bases respectively, with 22 bases between them. This CDR3 region has 18 residues. DNA of the CDR3: TGCGCCAGCAGCCAAGAACTGGCCCGGACTACTGCGAGTAATGAGCAGTTCTTC. Protein: CASSQELARTTASNEQFF.

The chain recombines TRBV28 with TRBJ1-1; D ambiguous. This CDR3 has 12 residues. Trimming took 6 bases from V and 0 from J, leaving 5 bases between them. Germline V gene lookup returns CDR1 MDHEN and CDR2 SYDVKM. The CDR3 coding sequence is TGTGCCAGCAGATATATGAACACTGAAGCTTTCTTT. It translates to CASRYMNTEAFF.

The chain is built from TRBV18 and TRBJ2-7; TRBD1 aligns across 7 bases. The CDR3 runs 15 residues. The V and J ends lost 0 bases and 4 bases, in that order; junction bases with no gene match: 6. Germline values: CDR1 KGHSH, CDR2 LQKENI. CDR3 sequence reads: CASSPPGQAKYEQYF. CDR3 DNA: TGTGCCAGCTCACCACCCGGACAGGCGAAGTACGAGCAGTACTTC.

The V and J genes are TRBV27 and TRBJ2-6; D may correspond to TRBD1 or TRBD2 (5 bases each). The germline V and J ends were trimmed by 0 bases and 0 bases, with 15 bases remaining between them. Germline lookup yields CDR1 MNHEY and CDR2 SMNVEV (reference sequence). This CDR3 contains 19 residues. DNA for the CDR3: TGTGCCAGCAGTTTATCGCTTTGGGGGTCAAGCTCTGGGGCCAACGTCCTGACTTTC. It specifies CASSLSLWGSSSGANVLTF.

The rearrangement joins TRBV9 to TRBJ2-7, with D maybe TRBD1 (5 bases). The CDR3 totals 14 residues. From germline, CDR1 is SGDLS and CDR2 YYNGEE. The ends were cut back, 4 bases at V and 3 bases at J, with 14 bases in the middle. The CDR3 nucleotides read TGTGCCAGCAGCCCGGCCGACAGTATCTACGAGCAGTACTTC. Translated, it gives CASSPADSIYEQYF.

This clone was seen a single time. The same CDR3 is also encoded by other DNA sequences in this sample. V usage is TRBV5-1 and J usage is TRBJ2-1; 7 bases are a match to TRBD1. Unmatched junction bases numbered 3, after V lost 0 bases and J lost 0 bases. CDR3 size: 16 residues. CDR1 and CDR2 from the germline V gene are SGHRS and YFSETQ. The chain's CDR3 is CASSLGQGSSYNEQFF. In nucleotides, the CDR3 is TGCGCCAGCAGCTTGGGACAGGGTAGCTCCTACAATGAGCAGTTCTTC.

Regarding this clone: The junction does not match germline at one end; this may be a read error. The V call is TRBV2, the J call TRBJ2-7; D is tentatively TRBD1 or TRBD2 (5 bases each). The CDR3 covers 12 residues. Germline loops: CDR1 SNHLY, CDR2 FYNNEI. In DNA, the CDR3 is TGTGCCAGCAGTGCCCATGAGGGGCCCTATCTCTTC. Its protein product is CASSAHEGPYLF.

The J gene is TRBJ2-1, the V gene TRBV7-8; TRBD1 agrees at 7 bases. The CDR3 length is 17 residues. Unmatched junction bases numbered 14, after V lost 2 bases and J lost 7 bases. Germline V gene lookup returns CDR1 SGHVS and CDR2 FQNEAQ. This CDR3 reads CASSLRSYRGVPNEQFF. In DNA form, the CDR3 reads TGTGCCAGCAGCTTAAGGTCCTACAGGGGCGTCCCAAATGAGCAGTTCTTC. Supplemented by reference TRBV7-8 and TRBJ2-1, the full variable domain reads GAGVSQSPRYKVAKRGQDVALRCDPISGHVSLFWYQQALGQGPEFLTYFQNEAQLDKSGLPSDRFFAERPEGSVSTLKIQRTQQEDSAVYLCASSLRSYRGVPNEQFFGPGTRLTVL.

The chain has TRBV4-3 and TRBJ2-2, with D uncertain. Trimming shortened V by 4 bases and J by 2 bases, and 8 bases separated the two germline ends. Germline assignment: CDR1 LGHNA and CDR2 YSLEER. The CDR3 sequence is 14 residues long. CDR3 sequence: CASSLRHNTGELFF. DNA for the CDR3: TGCGCCAGCAGCCTTAGACATAACACCGGGGAGCTGTTTTTT.